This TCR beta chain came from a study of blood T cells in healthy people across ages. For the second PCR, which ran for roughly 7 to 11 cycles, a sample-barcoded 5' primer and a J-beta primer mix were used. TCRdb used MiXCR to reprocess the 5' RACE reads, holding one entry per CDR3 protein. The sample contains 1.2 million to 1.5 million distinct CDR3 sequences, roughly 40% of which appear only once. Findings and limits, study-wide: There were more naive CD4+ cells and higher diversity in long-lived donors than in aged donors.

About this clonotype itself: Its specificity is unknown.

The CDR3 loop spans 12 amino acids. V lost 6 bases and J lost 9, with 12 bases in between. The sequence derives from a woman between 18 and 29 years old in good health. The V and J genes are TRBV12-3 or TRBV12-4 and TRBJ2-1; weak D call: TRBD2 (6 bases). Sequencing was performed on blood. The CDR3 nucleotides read TGTGCCAGCAGAACTAGCCTCGGTGAGCAGTTCTTC. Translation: CASRTSLGEQFF.